The source of this T cell receptor beta chain is a study of cytomegalovirus exposure and HLA in healthy donors. Overall study findings and caveats: An ancestry cluster, one associated with Asian ancestry, reportedly showed fewer N-insertions than the approximately 670-donor mean in a later analysis. The authors later found most CMV-associated TCR beta chains appeared HLA-restricted. Most subjects' HLA-A and HLA-B alleles were reportedly predicted from TCR beta sequences. Later analysis identified a missense DCLRE1C variant that was linked to TCR beta V- and J-gene trimming.

Concerning this clone: What it recognizes is unknown.

A multiplex PCR was run with 60 Vbeta primers and 13 Jbeta primers. Only in-frame clones appear in the TCRdb table, and some are missing; sequencing was by immunoSEQ multiplex PCR. In all, the sample yields about 99,000 clones. Sequences were obtained from PBMCs. This sequence was found in a man aged 35 to 55 in good health and CMV-seronegative.

CDR3 region: CASYRGASGRDEQFF. In nucleotides, the CDR3 is TGTGCCAGCTACCGAGGGGCTAGCGGGAGGGACGAGCAGTTCTTC. The chain uses TRBV28 and TRBJ2-1, with 12 positions matching TRBD2. Trimming took 8 bases from V and 10 from J; bases not matched to a gene: 12. Germline CDR1 MDHEN, CDR2 SYDVKM. CDR3 size: 15 residues.